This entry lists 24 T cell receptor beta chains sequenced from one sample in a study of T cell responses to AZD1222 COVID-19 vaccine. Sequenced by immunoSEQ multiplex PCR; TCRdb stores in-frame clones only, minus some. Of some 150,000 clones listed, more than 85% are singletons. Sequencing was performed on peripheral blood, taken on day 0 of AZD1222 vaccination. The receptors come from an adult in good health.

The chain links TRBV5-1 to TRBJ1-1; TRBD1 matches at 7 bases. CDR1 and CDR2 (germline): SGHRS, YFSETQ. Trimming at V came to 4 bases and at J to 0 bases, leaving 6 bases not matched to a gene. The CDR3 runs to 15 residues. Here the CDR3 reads CASSPRQGLNTEAFF. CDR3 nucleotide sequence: TGCGCCAGCAGCCCCAGACAGGGTTTGAACACTGAAGCTTTCTTT.

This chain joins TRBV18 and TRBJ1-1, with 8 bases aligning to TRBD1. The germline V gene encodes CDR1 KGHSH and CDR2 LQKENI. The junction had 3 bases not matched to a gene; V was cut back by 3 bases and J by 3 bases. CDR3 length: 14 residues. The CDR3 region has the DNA TGTGCCAGCTCACCGACAGGGGTACACACTGAAGCTTTCTTT. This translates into CASSPTGVHTEAFF.

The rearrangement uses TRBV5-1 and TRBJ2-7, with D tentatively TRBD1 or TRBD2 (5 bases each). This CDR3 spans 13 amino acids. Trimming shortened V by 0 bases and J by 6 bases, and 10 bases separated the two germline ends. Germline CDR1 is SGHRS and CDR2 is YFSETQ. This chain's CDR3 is CASSLGQRGEQYF. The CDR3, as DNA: TGCGCCAGCAGCTTGGGGCAGAGGGGCGAGCAGTACTTC.

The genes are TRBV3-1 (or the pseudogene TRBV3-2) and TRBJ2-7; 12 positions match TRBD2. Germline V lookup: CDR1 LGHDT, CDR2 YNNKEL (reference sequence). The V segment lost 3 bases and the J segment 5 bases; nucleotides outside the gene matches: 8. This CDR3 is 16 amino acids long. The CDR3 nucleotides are TGTGCCAGCAGCCACCCGCTAGCGGGAGGGATGAACGAGCAGTACTTC. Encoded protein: CASSHPLAGGMNEQYF.

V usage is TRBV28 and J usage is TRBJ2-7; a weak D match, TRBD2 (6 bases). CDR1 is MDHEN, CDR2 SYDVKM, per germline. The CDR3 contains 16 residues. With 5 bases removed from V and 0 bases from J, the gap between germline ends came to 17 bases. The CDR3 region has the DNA TGTGCCAGCAGTCGAACCTTAGCGGTTAGCTCCTACGAGCAGTACTTC. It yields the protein CASSRTLAVSSYEQYF.

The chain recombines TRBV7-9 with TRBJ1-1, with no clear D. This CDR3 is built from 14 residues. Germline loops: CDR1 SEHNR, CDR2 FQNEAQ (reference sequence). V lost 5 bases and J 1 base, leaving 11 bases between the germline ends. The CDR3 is CASSPSGRNTEAFF. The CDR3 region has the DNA TGTGCCAGCAGCCCTAGTGGGCGGAACACTGAAGCTTTCTTT. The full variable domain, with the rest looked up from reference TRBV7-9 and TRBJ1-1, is DTGVSQNPRHKITKRGQNVTFRCDPISEHNRLYWYRQTLGQGPEFLTYFQNEAQLEKSRLLSDRFSAERPKGSFSTLEIQRTEQGDSAMYLCASSPSGRNTEAFFGQGTRLTVV.

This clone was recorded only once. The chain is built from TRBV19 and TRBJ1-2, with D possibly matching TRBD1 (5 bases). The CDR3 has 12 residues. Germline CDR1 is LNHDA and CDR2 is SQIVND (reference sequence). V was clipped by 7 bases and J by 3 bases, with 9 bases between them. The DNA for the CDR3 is TGTGCCAGTATGGGGGGGTACTATGGCTACACCTTC. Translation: CASMGGYYGYTF. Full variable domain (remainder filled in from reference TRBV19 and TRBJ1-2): DGGITQSPKYLFRKEGQNVTLSCEQNLNHDAMYWYRQDPGQGLRLIYYSQIVNDFQKGDIAEGYSVSREKKESFPLTVTSAQKNPTAFYLCASMGGYYGYTFGSGTRLTVV.

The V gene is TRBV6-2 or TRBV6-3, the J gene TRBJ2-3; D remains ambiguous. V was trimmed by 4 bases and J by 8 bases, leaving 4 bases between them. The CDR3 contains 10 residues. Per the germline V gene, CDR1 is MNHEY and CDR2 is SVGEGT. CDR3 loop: CASSSVTQYF. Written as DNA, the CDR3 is TGTGCCAGCAGTTCTGTTACGCAGTATTTT.

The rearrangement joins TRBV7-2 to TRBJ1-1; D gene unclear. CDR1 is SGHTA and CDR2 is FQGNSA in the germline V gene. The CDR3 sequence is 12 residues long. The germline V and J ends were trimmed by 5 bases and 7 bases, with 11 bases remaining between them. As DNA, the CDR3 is TGTGCCAGCAGCCCCGCCGGGTATGAAGCTTTCTTT. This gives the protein CASSPAGYEAFF.

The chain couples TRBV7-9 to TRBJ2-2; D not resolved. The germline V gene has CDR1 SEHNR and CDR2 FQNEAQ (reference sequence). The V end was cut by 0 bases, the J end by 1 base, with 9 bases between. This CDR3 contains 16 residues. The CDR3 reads CASSLASTGNTGELFF. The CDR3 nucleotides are TGTGCCAGCAGCTTAGCGTCGACGGGGAACACCGGGGAGCTGTTTTTT.

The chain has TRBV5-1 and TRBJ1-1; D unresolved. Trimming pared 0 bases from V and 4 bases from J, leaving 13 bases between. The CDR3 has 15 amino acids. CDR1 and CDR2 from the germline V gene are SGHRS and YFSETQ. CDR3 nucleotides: TGCGCCAGCAGCTTGGATCAATACGCCGCCACTGAAGCTTTCTTT. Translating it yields CASSLDQYAATEAFF.

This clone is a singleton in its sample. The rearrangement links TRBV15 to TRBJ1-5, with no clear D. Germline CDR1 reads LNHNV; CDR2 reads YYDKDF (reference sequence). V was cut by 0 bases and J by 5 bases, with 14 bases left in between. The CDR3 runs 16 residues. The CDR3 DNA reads TGTGCCACCAGCAGAGACGTGGGAAAGAAATATCAGCCCCAGCATTTT. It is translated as CATSRDVGKKYQPQHF. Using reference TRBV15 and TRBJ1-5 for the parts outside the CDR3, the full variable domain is DAMVIQNPRYQVTQFGKPVTLSCSQTLNHNVMYWYQQKSSQAPKLLFHYYDKDFNNEADTPDNFQSRRPNTSFCFLDIRSPGLGDTAMYLCATSRDVGKKYQPQHFGDGTRLSIL.

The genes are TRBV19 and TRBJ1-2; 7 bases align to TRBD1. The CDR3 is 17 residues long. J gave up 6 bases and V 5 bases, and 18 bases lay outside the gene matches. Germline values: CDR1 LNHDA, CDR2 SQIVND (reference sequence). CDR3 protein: CASSLVHNQRQGHGYTF. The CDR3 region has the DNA TGTGCCAGTAGTCTCGTACACAACCAACGACAGGGACATGGCTACACCTTC.

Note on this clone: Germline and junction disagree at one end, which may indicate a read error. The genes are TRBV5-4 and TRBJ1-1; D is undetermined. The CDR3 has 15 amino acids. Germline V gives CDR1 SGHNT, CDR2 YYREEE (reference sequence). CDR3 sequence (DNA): TGTGCCAGCACCTTGATGGTGACCGGGGTTTCTGAAGCTTTCTTT. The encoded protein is CASTLMVTGVSEAFF. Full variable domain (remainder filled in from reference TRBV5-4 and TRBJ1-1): ETGVTQSPTHLIKTRGQQVTLRCSSQSGHNTVSWYQQALGQGPQFIFQYYREEENGRGNFPPRFSGLQFPNYSSELNVNALELDDSALYLCASTLMVTGVSEAFFGQGTRLTVV.

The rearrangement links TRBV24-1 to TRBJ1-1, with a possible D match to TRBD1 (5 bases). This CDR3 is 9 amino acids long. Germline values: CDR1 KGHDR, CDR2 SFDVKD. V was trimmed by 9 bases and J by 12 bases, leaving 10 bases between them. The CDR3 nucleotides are TGTGCCACCGGGCAGGGAACTTTCTTT. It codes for CATGQGTFF.

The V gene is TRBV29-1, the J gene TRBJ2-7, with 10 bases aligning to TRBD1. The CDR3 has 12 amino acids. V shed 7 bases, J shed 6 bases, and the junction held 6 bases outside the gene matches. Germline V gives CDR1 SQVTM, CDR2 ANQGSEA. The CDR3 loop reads CSGRGQGREQYF. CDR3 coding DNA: TGCAGCGGGAGGGGACAGGGGCGCGAGCAGTACTTC.

CDR3 amino acids: CASSDLTPFQEAFF. In nucleotides, the CDR3 is TGTGCCAGCAGTGACTTGACTCCCTTTCAGGAAGCTTTCTTT. This chain joins TRBV2 and TRBJ1-1; D gene unclear. This CDR3 comprises 14 residues. V was shortened by 3 bases and J by 8 bases, with 16 bases between the two germline ends. Germline CDR1 reads SNHLY; CDR2 reads FYNNEI.

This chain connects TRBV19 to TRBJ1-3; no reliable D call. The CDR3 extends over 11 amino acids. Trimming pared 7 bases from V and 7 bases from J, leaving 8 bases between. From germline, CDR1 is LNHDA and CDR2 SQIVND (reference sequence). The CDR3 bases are TGTGCCAGTATTATGGGGAACACCATATATTTT. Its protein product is CASIMGNTIYF.

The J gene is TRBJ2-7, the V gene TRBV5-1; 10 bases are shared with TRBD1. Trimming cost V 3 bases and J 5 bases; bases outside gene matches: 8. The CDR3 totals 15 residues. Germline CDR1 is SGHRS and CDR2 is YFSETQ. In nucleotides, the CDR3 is TGCGCCAGCAGCTCCAGACAGGGGGCGCGGGACGAGCAGTACTTC. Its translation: CASSSRQGARDEQYF.

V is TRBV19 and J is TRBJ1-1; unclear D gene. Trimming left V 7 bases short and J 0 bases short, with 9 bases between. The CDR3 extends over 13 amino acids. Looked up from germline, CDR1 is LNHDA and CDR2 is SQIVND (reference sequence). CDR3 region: CASTPGMNTEAFF. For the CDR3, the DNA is TGTGCCAGTACCCCGGGCATGAACACTGAAGCTTTCTTT.

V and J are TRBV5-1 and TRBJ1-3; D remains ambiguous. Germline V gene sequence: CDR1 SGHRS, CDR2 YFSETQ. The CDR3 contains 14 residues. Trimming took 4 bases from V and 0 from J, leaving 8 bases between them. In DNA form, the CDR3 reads TGCGCCAGCAGCATGGACGGCTCTGGAAACACCATATATTTT. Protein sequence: CASSMDGSGNTIYF.

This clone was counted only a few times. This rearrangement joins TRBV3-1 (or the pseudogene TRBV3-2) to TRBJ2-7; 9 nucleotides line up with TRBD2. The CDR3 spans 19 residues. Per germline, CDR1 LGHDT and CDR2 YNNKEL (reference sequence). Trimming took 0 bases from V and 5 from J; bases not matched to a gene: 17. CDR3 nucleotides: TGTGCCAGCAGCCAAGATCTGATTTTGGTAGCGGGAGATGGTAACGAGCAGTACTTC. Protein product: CASSQDLILVAGDGNEQYF.

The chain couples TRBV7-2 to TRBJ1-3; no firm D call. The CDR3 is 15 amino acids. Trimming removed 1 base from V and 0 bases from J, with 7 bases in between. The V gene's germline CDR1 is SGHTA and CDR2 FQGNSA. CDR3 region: CASSLGGRSGNTIYF. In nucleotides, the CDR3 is TGTGCCAGCAGCTTAGGAGGCCGCTCTGGAAACACCATATATTTT.

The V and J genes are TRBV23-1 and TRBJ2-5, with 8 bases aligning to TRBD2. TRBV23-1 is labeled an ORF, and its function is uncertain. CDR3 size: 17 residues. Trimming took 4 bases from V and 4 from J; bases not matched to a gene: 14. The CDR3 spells CASSPTSGGVSSETQYF. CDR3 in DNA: TGCGCCAGCAGTCCAACCTCCGGGGGGGTTTCTTCAGAGACCCAGTACTTC.